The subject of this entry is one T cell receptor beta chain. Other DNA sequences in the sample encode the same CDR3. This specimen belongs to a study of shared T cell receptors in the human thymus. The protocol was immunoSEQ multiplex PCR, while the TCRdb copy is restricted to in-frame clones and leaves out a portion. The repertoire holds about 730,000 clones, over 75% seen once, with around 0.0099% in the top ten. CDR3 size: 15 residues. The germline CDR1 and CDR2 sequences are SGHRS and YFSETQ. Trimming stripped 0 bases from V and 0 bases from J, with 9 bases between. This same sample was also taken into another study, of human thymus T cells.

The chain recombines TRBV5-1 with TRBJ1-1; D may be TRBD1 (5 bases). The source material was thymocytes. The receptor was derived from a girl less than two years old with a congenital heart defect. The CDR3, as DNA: TGCGCCAGCAGCTTGGCGGGGGTGATGAACACTGAAGCTTTCTTT. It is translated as CASSLAGVMNTEAFF.